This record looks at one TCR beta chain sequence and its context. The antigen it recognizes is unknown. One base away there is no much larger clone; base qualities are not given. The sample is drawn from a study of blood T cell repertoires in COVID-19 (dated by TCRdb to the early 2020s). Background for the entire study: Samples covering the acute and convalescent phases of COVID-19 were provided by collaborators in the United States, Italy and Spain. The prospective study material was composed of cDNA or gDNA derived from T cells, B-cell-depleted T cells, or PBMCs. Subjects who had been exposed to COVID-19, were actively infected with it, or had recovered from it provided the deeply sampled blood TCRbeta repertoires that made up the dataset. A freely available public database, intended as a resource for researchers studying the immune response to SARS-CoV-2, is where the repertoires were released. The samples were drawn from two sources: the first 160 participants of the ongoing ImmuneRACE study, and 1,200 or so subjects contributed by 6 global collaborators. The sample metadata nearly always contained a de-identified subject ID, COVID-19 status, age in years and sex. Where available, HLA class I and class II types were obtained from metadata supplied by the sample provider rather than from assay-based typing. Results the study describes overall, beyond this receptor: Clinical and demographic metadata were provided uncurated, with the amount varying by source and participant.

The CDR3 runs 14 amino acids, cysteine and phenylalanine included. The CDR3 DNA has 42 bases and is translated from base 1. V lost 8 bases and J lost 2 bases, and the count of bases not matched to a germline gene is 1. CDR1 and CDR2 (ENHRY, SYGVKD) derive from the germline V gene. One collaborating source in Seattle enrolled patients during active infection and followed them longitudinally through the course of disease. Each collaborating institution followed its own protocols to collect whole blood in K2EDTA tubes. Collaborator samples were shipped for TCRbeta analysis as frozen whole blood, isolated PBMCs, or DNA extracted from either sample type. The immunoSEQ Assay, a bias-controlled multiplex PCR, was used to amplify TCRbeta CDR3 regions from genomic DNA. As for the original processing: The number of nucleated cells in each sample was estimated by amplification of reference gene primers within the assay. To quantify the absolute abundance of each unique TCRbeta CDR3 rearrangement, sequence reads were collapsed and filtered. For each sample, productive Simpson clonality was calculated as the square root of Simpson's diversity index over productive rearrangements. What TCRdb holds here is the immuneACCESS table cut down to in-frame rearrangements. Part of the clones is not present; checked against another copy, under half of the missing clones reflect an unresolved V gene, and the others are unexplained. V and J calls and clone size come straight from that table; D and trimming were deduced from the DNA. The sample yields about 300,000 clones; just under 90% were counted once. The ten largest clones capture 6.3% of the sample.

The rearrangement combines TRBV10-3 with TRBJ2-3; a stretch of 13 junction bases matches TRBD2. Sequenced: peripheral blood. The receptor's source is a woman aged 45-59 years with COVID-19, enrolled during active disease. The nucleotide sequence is TGTGCCATCGGACTAGCGGGGGTCACAGATACGCAGTATTTT. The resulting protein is CAIGLAGVTDTQYF.